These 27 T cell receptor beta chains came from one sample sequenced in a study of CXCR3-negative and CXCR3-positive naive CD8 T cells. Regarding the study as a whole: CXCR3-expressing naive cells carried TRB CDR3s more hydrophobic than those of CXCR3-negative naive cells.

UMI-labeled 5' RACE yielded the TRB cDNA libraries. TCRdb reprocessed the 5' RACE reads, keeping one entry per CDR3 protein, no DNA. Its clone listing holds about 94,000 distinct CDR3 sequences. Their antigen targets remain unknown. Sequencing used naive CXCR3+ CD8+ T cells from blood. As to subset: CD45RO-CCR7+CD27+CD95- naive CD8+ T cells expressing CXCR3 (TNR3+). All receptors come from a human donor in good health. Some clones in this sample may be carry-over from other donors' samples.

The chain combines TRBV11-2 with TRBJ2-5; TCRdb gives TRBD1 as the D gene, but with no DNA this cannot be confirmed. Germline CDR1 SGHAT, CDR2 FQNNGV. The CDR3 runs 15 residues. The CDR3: CASSPARGAEETQYF.

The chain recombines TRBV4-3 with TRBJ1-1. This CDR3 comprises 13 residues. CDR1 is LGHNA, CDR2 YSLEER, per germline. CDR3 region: CASTLHGNTEAFF.

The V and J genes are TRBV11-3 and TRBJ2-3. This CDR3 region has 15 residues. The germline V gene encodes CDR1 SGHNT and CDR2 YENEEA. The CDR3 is CASSLGTFGTDTQYF.

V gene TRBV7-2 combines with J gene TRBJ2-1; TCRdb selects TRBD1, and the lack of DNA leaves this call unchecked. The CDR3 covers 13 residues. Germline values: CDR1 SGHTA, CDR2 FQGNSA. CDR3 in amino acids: CASSLAYPGEQFF.

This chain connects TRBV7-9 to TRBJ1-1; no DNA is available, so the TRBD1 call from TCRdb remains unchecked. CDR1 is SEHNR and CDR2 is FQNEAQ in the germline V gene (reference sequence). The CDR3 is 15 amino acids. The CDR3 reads CASSLDRGQDTEAFF.

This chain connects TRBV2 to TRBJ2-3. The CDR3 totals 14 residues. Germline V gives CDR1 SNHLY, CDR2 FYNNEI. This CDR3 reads CASSEAVLADTQYF.

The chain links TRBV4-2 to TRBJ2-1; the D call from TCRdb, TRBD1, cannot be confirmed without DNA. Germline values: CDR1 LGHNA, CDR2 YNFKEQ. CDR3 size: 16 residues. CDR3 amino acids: CASSQPGQMDYNEQFF.

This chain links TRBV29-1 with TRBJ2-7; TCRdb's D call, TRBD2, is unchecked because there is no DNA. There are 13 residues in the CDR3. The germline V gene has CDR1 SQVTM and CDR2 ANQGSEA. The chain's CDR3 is CSVESDYPYEQYF.

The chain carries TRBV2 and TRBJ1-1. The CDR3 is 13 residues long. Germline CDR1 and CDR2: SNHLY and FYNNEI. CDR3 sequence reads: CASSEASGGYAFF.

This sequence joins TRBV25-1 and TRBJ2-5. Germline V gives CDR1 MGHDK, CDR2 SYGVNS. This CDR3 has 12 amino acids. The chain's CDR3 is CASLGHQETQYF. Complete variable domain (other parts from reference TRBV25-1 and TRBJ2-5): EADIYQTPRYLVIGTGKKITLECSQTMGHDKMYWYQQDPGMELHLIHYSYGVNSTEKGDLSSESTVSRIRTEHFPLTLESARPSHTSQYLCASLGHQETQYFGPGTRLLVL.

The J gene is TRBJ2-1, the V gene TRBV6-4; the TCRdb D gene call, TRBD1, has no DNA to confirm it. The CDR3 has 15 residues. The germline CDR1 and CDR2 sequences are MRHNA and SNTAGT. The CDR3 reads CASSDSGQGPNEQFF.

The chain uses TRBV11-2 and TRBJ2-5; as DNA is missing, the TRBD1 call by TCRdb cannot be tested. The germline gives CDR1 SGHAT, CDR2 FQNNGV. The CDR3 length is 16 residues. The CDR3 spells CASSLNFGAEQETQYF.

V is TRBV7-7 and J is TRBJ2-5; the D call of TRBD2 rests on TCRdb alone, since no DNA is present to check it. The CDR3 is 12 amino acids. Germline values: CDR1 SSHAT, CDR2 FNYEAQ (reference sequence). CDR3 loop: CASAGLQETQYF. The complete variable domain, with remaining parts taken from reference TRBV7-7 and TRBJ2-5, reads GAGVSQSPRYKVTKRGQDVTLRCDPISSHATLYWYQQALGQGPEFLTYFNYEAQPDKSGLPSDRFSAERPEGSISTLTIQRTEQRDSAMYRCASAGLQETQYFGPGTRLLVL.

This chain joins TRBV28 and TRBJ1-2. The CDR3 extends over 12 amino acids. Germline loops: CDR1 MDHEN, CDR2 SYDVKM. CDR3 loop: CATLDPSDGYTF.

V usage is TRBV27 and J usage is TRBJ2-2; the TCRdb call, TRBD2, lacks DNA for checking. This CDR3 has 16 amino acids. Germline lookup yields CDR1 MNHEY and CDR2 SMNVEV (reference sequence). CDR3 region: CATSLRGLAGLGELFF.

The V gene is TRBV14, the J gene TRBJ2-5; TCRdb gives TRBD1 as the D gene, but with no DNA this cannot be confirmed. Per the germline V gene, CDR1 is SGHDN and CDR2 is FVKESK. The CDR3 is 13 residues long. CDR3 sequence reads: CASSQLGTETQYF.

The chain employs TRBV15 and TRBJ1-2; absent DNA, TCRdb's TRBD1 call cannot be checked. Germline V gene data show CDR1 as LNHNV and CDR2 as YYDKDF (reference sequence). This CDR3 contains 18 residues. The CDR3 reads CATSNRYDRESLGYGYTF.

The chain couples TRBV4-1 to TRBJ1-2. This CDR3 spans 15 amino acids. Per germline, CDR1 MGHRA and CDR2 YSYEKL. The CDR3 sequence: CASSQDLGQGYGYTF.

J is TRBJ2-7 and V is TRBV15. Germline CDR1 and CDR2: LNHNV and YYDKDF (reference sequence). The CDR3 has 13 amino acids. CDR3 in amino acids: CATSLGEYYEQYF.

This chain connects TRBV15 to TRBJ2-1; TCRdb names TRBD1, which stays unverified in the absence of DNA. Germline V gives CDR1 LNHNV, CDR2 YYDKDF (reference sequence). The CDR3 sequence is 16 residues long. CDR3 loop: CATSAQTGGSYNEQFF.

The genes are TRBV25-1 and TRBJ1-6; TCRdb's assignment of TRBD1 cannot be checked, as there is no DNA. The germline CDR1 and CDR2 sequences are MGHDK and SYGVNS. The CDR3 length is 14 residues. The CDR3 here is CASSETGGSSPLHF.

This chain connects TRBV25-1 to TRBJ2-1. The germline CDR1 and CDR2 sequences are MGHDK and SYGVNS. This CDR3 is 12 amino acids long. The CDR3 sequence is CASSGLHNEQFF.

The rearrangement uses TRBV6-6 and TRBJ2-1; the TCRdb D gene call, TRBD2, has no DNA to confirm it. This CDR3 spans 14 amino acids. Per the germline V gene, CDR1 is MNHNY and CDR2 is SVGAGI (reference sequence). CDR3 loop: CASSPSLELNEQFF.

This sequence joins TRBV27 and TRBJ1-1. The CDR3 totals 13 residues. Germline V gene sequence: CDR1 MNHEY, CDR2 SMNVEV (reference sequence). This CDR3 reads CASSFGMNTEAFF.

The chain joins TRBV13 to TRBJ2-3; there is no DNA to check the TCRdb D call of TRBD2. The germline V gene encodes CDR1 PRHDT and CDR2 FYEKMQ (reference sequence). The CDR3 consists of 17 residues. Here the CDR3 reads CASSPSGTSGPTDTQYF.

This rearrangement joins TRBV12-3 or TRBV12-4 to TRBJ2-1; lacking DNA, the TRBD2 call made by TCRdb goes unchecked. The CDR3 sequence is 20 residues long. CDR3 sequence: CASSPHRENWGLARYNEQFF.

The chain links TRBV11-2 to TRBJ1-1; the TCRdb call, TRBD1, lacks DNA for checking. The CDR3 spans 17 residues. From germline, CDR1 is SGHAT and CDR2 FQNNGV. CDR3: CASSLVGSGVLNTEAFF.